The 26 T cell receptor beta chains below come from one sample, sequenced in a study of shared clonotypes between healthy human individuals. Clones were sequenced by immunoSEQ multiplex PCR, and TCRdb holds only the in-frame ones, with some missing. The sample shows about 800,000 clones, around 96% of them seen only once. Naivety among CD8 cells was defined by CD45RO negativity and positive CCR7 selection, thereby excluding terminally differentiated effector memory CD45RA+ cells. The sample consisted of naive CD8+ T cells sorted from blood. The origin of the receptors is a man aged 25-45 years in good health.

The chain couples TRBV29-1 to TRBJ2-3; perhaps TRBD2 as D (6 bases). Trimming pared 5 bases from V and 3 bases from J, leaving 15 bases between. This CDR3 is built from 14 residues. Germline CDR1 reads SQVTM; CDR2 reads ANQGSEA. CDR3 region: CSVRLVAETDTQYF. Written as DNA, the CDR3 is TGCAGCGTTCGTCTAGTAGCGGAAACAGATACGCAGTATTTT.

The CDR3 here is CASSSGAGEQFF. The CDR3 DNA reads TGTGCCAGCAGCTCCGGGGCTGGTGAGCAGTTCTTC. The chain couples TRBV7-9 to TRBJ2-1; D may correspond to TRBD1 or TRBD2 (5 bases each). Germline lookup yields CDR1 SEHNR and CDR2 FQNEAQ (reference sequence). The V end lost 4 bases, the J end lost 9 bases, and 10 bases lay between the germline ends. The CDR3 is made up of 12 amino acids. The whole variable domain, filled in from reference TRBV7-9 and TRBJ2-1, reads DTGVSQNPRHKITKRGQNVTFRCDPISEHNRLYWYRQTLGQGPEFLTYFQNEAQLEKSRLLSDRFSAERPKGSFSTLEIQRTEQGDSAMYLCASSSGAGEQFFGPGTRLTVL.

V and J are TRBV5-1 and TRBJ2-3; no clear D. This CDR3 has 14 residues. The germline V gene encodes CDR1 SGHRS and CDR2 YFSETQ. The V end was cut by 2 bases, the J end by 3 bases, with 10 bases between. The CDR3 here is CASSFRATTDTQYF. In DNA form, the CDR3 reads TGCGCCAGCAGCTTCCGCGCTACGACAGATACGCAGTATTTT. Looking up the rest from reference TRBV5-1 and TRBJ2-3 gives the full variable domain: KAGVTQTPRYLIKTRGQQVTLSCSPISGHRSVSWYQQTPGQGLQFLFEYFSETQRNKGNFPGRFSGRQFSNSRSEMNVSTLELGDSALYLCASSFRATTDTQYFGPGTRLTVL.

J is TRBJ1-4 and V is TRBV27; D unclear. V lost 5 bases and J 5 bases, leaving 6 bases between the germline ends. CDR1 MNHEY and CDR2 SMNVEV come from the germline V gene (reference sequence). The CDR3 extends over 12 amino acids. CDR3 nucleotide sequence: TGTGCCAGCAGTAAGGGAAATGAAAAACTGTTTTTT. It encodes CASSKGNEKLFF.

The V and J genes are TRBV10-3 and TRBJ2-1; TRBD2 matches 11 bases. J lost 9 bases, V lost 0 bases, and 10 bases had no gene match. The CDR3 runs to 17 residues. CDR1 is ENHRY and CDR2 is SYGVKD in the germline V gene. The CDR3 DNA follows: TGTGCCATCAGTGAGTCGGTACTAGCGGGAGTCGAAAGTGAGCAGTTCTTC. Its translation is CAISESVLAGVESEQFF.

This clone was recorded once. The CDR3 region has the DNA TGCAGCGTTGAAGATGGCCGCGGTGGTTGGTACGAGCAGTACTTC. This codes for CSVEDGRGGWYEQYF. The chain uses TRBV29-1 and TRBJ2-7; D gene uncertain. The CDR3 sequence is 15 residues long. Germline CDR1 SQVTM, CDR2 ANQGSEA. The germline V and J ends were trimmed by 0 bases and 4 bases, with 16 bases remaining between them.

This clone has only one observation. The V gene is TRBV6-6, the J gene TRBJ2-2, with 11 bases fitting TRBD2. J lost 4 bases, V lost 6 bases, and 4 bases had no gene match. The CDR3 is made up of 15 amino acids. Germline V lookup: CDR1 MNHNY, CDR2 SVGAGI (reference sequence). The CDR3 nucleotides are TGTGCCAGCAGCCTGGGGACTAGCGGCACCGGGGAGCTGTTTTTT. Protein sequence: CASSLGTSGTGELFF.

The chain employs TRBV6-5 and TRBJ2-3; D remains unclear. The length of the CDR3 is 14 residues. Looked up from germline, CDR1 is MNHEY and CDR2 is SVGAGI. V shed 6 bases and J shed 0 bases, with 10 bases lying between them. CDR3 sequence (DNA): TGTGCCAGCAGACTCATAACTAGCACAGATACGCAGTATTTT. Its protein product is CASRLITSTDTQYF.

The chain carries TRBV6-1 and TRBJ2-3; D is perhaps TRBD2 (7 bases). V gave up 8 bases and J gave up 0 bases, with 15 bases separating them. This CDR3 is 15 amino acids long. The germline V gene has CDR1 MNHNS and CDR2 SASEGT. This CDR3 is CASSKRDMSTDTQYF. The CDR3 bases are TGTGCCAGCTCTAAGCGGGACATGAGCACAGATACGCAGTATTTT.

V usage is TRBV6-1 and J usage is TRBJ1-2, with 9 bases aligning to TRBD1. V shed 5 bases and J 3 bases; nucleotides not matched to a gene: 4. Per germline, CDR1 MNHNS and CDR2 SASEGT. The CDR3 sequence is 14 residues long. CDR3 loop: CASSTRTGDYGYTF. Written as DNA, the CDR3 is TGTGCCAGCAGTACCAGGACAGGGGACTATGGCTACACCTTC.

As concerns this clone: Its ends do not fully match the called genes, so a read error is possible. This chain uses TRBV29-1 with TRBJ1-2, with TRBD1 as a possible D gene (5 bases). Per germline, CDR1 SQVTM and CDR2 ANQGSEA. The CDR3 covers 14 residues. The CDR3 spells CSVEEGGGFSGYTF. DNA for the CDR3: TGCAGCGTCGAAGAGGGTGGGGGTTTCAGTGGCTACACCTTC.

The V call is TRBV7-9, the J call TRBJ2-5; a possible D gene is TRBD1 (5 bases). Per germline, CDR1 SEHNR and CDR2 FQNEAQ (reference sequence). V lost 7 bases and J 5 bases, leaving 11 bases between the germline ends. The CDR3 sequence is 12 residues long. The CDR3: CASTWGAETQYF. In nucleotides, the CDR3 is TGTGCCAGCACCTGGGGCGCGGAGACCCAGTACTTC.

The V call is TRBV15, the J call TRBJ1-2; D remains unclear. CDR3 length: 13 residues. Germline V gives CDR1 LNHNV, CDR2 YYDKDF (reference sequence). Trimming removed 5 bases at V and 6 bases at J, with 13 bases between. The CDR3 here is CATSLGSSDGYTF. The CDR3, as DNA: TGTGCCACCAGCCTGGGGTCCTCAGATGGCTACACCTTC. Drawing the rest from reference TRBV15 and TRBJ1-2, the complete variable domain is DAMVIQNPRYQVTQFGKPVTLSCSQTLNHNVMYWYQQKSSQAPKLLFHYYDKDFNNEADTPDNFQSRRPNTSFCFLDIRSPGLGDTAMYLCATSLGSSDGYTFGSGTRLTVV.

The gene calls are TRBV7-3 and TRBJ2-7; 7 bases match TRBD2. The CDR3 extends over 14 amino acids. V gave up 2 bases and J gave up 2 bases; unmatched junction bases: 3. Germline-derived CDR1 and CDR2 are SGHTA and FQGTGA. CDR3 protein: CASSLGGGTYEQYF. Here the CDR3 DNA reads TGTGCCAGCAGCTTAGGCGGGGGTACCTACGAGCAGTACTTC.

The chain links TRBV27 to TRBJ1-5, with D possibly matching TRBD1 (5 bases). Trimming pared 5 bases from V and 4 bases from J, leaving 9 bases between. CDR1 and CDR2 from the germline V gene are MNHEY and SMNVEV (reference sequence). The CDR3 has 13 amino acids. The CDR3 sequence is CASSVQVNQPQHF. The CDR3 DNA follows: TGTGCCAGCAGTGTACAGGTTAATCAGCCCCAGCATTTT.

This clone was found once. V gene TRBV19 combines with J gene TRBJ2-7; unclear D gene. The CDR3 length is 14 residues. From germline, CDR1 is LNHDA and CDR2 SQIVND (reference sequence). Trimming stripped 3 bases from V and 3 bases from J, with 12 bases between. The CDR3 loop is CASSISTWVYEQYF. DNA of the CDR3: TGTGCCAGTAGTATCTCGACCTGGGTCTACGAGCAGTACTTC.

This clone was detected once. CDR3 amino acids: CASSPAGGGANEKLFF. CDR3 in DNA: TGTGCCAGCAGTCCCGCCGGGGGAGGGGCTAATGAAAAACTGTTTTTT. The V gene is TRBV27, the J gene TRBJ1-4; D may be TRBD1 (5 bases). The CDR3 is made up of 16 amino acids. The V gene's germline CDR1 is MNHEY and CDR2 SMNVEV (reference sequence). Trimming removed 5 bases at V and 3 bases at J, with 16 bases between.

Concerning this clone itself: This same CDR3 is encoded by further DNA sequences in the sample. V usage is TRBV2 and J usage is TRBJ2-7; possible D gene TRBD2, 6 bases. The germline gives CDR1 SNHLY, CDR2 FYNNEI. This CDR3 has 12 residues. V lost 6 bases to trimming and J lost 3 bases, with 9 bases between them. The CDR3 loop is CASRGEDYEQYF. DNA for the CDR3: TGTGCCAGCAGGGGGGAGGACTACGAGCAGTACTTC.

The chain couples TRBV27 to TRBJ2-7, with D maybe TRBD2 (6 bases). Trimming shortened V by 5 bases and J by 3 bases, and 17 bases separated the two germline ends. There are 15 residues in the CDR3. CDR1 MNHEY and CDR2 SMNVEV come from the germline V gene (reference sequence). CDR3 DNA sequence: TGTGCCAGCAGTACCACCCCGGGACTGTACTACGAGCAGTACTTC. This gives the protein CASSTTPGLYYEQYF.

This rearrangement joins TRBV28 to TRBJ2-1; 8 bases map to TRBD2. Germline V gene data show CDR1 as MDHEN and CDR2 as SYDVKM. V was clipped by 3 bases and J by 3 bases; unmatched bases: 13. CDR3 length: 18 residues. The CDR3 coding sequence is TGTGCCAGCAGTTTTCAGTTCCCCCGTCTAGCGGGCTACAATGAGCAGTTCTTC. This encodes CASSFQFPRLAGYNEQFF.

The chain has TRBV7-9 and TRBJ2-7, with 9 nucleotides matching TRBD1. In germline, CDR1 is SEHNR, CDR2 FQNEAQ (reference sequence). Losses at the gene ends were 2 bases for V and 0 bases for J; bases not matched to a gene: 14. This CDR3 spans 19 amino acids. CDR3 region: CASSLTVRTGARSSYEQYF. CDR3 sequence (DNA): TGTGCCAGCAGCTTAACCGTTCGGACAGGGGCCAGGAGCTCCTACGAGCAGTACTTC. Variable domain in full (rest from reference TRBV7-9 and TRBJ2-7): DTGVSQNPRHKITKRGQNVTFRCDPISEHNRLYWYRQTLGQGPEFLTYFQNEAQLEKSRLLSDRFSAERPKGSFSTLEIQRTEQGDSAMYLCASSLTVRTGARSSYEQYFGPGTRLTVT.

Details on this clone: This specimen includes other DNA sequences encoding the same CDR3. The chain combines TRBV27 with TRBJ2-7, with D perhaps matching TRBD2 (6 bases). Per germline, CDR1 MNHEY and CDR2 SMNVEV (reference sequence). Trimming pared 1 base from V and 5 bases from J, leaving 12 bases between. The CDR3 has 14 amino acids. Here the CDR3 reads CASSLLGGFDEQYF. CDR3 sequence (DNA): TGTGCCAGCAGTTTATTGGGAGGTTTTGACGAGCAGTACTTC.

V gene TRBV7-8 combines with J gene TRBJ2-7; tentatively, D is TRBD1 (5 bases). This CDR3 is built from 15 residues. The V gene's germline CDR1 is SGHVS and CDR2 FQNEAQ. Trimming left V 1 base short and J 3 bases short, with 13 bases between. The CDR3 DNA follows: TGTGCCAGCAGCTTAGGAATGGGGCAAGGCTACGAGCAGTACTTC. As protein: CASSLGMGQGYEQYF. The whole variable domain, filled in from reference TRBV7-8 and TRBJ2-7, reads GAGVSQSPRYKVAKRGQDVALRCDPISGHVSLFWYQQALGQGPEFLTYFQNEAQLDKSGLPSDRFFAERPEGSVSTLKIQRTQQEDSAVYLCASSLGMGQGYEQYFGPGTRLTVT.

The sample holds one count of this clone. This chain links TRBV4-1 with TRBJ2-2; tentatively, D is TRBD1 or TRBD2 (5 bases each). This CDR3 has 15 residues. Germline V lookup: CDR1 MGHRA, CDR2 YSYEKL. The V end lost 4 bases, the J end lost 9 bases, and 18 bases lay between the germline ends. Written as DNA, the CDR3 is TGCGCCAGCAGCCCCCCCGGGACGATGTCTCGGGAGCTGTTTTTT. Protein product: CASSPPGTMSRELFF.

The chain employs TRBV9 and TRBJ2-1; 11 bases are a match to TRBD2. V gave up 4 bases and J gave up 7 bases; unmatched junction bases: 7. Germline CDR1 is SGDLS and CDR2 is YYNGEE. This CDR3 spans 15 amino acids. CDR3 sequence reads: CASSFSGRAGNEQFF. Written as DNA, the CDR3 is TGTGCCAGCAGCTTTAGCGGGAGGGCCGGAAATGAGCAGTTCTTC.

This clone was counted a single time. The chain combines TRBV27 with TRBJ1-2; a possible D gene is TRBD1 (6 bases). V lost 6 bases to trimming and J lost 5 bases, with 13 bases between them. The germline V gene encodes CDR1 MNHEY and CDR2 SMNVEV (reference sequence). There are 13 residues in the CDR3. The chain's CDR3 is CASRQGGRYGYTF. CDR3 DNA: TGTGCCAGCAGGCAAGGGGGACGGTATGGCTACACCTTC.